The 5 T cell receptor beta chains reported below all come from one sample, sequenced in a study of shared clonotypes between healthy human individuals. Data came from immunoSEQ multiplex PCR; TCRdb stores just in-frame clones and leaves some out. The repertoire holds roughly 480,000 clones, around three quarters seen once, with approximately 12% in the top ten. The sample taken for sequencing was PBMCs. These receptors originate from a woman between 35 and 50 years old in good health. Some clones in this sample may be carry-over from other donors' samples.

Here the CDR3 reads CASSLLEGPNTGELFF. In nucleotides, the CDR3 is TGTGCCAGCAGCCTCCTGGAGGGCCCGAACACCGGGGAGCTGTTTTTT. The V call is TRBV11-2, the J call TRBJ2-2; maybe TRBD2 (6 bases). Trimming removed 5 bases at V and 0 bases at J, with 13 bases between. This CDR3 is built from 16 residues. Germline lookup yields CDR1 SGHAT and CDR2 FQNNGV. Using reference TRBV11-2 and TRBJ2-2 for the parts outside the CDR3, the full variable domain is EAGVAQSPRYKIIEKRQSVAFWCNPISGHATLYWYQQILGQGPKLLIQFQNNGVVDDSQLPKDRFSAERLKGVDSTLKIQPAKLEDSAVYLCASSLLEGPNTGELFFGEGSRLTVL.

This clone is a singleton in its sample. The genes are TRBV7-8 and TRBJ2-5; no clear D gene. Germline-derived CDR1 and CDR2 are SGHVS and FQNEAQ. Trimming stripped 5 bases from V and 4 bases from J, with 14 bases between. The CDR3 consists of 14 residues. In nucleotides, the CDR3 is TGTGCCAGCAGCCCCCTATCCGGCCGAGAGACCCAGTACTTC. It translates to CASSPLSGRETQYF.

The V and J genes are TRBV6-1 and TRBJ1-1; 7 nucleotides line up with TRBD1. Trimming took 6 bases from V and 5 from J; bases not matched to a gene: 6. CDR1 and CDR2 (germline): MNHNS, SASEGT. This CDR3 contains 13 residues. The CDR3: CASRESGGTEAFF. The CDR3 DNA reads TGTGCCAGCAGGGAATCAGGGGGGACTGAAGCTTTCTTT.

The chain joins TRBV7-9 to TRBJ2-1; maybe TRBD2 (6 bases). This CDR3 region has 15 residues. V was pared by 5 bases and J by 3 bases, with 14 bases between. CDR1 SEHNR and CDR2 FQNEAQ come from the germline V gene (reference sequence). The CDR3 sequence: CASSDTSYFYNEQFF. The CDR3 DNA reads as TGTGCCAGCAGCGACACTAGCTACTTCTACAATGAGCAGTTCTTC.

This clone occurred a few times. The chain carries TRBV2 and TRBJ2-4; D perhaps matches TRBD2 (5 bases). With 5 bases removed from V and 3 bases from J, the gap between germline ends came to 17 bases. The length of the CDR3 is 16 residues. In germline, CDR1 is SNHLY, CDR2 FYNNEI. This CDR3 is CASSKSTLRGKNIQYF. CDR3 nucleotide sequence: TGTGCCAGCAGTAAAAGTACCCTCCGGGGCAAAAACATTCAGTACTTC.